Detailed here is one T cell receptor beta chain. Its antigen remains unknown. This record comes from a study of CD8 T cells in ankylosing spondylitis. Notes on the study in general: According to the report, clones linked to the disease were significantly enriched in matched synovial fluid samples taken from ankylosing spondylitis patients. Earlier authors reported some of these motif variants in reactive arthritis synovial fluid and blood. Disease-linked clones proved CD8+ and comparatively uncommon in peripheral blood. There was a TCR beta motif, made of several highly homologous variants, that appeared characteristic of ankylosing spondylitis blood.

Trimming cost V 6 bases and J 8 bases; bases outside gene matches: 14. The CDR3 is made up of 16 amino acids. Libraries for TCR beta were made by quantitative 5'-RACE with molecular barcodes. TCRdb re-called the 5' RACE reads with MiXCR, one entry per CDR3 protein. Of over 700,000 distinct CDR3 sequences in the sample, 15% to 20% were seen once. The TCR comes from a male donor with ankylosing spondylitis. Sequencing was done on a sample of blood, either unsorted or a sorted T cell fraction (not recorded which). The chain uses TRBV12-3 or TRBV12-4 and TRBJ2-1; 9 positions agree with TRBD1. The CDR3 DNA is TGTGCCAGCAGCCGGTCCGGCGGGACAGGGTCTTATGAGCAGTTCTTC. Translation gives CASSRSGGTGSYEQFF.